The present TCR beta chain was sequenced within a study of blood T cell repertoires in COVID-19. Study details: Italy, Spain and the United States were the sources of the convalescent and acute COVID-19 samples.

Under the authors' procedure: Counts of nucleated cells, estimated from reference gene primer amplification, were obtained. TCRdb's table, derived via immunoSEQ multiplex PCR, lists solely in-frame clones and lacks some. The V and J calls and clone size come from that table; D and trimming were worked out from the DNA. The data show about 250,000 clones, roughly 84% seen once. V shed 5 bases and J shed 1 base, with 14 bases lying between them. Germline CDR1 and CDR2: KGHSH and LQKENI. This CDR3 has 15 residues. The chain employs TRBV18 and TRBJ1-1; D is possibly TRBD1 (5 bases). The TCR originated in a man in his fifties or sixties who had recovered from COVID-19. The sample taken for sequencing was PBMCs or T cells enriched from blood (not recorded which). The CDR3 bases are TGTGCCAGCTCAAGGGCAGGGCCACAGAACACTGAAGCTTTCTTT. As protein: CASSRAGPQNTEAFF.